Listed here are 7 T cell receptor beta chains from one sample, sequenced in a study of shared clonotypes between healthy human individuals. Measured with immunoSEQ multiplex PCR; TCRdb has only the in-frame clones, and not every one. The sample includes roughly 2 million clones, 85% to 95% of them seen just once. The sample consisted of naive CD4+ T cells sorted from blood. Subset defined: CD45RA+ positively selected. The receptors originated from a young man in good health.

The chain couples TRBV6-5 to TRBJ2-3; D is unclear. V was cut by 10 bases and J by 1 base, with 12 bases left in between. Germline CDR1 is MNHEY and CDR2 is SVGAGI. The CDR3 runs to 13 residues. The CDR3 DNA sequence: TGTGCCACGACCTCCCGGGGCACAGATACGCAGTATTTT. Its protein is CATTSRGTDTQYF.

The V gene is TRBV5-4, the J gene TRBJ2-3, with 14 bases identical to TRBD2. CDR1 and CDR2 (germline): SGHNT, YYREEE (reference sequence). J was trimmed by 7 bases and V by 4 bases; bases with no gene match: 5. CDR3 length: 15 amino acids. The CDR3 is CASSTGLAGGNTQYF. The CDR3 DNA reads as TGTGCCAGCAGCACCGGACTAGCGGGAGGAAATACGCAGTATTTT.

This CDR3 reads CASSLSGDRSNYGYTF. CDR3 nucleotide sequence: TGCGCCAGCAGCTTGTCTGGCGACAGGTCTAACTATGGCTACACCTTC. The chain couples TRBV5-1 to TRBJ1-2; a weak D match, TRBD1 (6 bases). The CDR3 contains 16 residues. Per the germline V gene, CDR1 is SGHRS and CDR2 is YFSETQ. V was cut by 1 base and J by 0 bases, with 13 bases left in between.

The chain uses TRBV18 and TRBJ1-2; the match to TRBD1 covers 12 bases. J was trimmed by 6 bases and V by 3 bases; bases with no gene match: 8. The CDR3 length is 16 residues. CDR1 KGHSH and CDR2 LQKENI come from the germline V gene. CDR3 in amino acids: CASSPLPGQGADGYTF. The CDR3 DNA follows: TGTGCCAGCTCACCGCTCCCGGGACAGGGGGCAGATGGCTACACCTTC. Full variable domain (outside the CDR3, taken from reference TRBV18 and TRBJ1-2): NAGVMQNPRHLVRRRGQEARLRCSPMKGHSHVYWYRQLPEEGLKFMVYLQKENIIDESGMPKERFSAEFPKEGPSILRIQQVVRGDSAAYFCASSPLPGQGADGYTFGSGTRLTVV.

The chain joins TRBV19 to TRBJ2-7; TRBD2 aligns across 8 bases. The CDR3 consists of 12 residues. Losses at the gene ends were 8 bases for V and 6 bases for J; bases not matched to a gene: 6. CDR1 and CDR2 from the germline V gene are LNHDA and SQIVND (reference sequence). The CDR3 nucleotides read TGTGCCAGTTCCAGCGGGGGAGGCGAGCAGTACTTC. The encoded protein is CASSSGGGEQYF.

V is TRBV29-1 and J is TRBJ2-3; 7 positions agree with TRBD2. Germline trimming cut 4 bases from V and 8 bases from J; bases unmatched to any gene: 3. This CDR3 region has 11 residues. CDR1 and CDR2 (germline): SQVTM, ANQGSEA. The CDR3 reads CSVGGGSTQYF. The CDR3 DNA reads TGCAGCGTTGGGGGCGGGAGTACGCAGTATTTT.

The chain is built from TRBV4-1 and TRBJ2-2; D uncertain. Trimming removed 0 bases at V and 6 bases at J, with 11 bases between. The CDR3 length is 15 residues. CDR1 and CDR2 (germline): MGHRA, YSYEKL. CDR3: CASSQESRGAGELFF. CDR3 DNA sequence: TGCGCCAGCAGCCAAGAGAGTCGTGGGGCCGGGGAGCTGTTTTTT.